This is a list of T cell receptor beta chains from one sample in a study of cytotoxic CD8 clonotypes in ibrutinib-treated CLL. Clones were read by immunoSEQ multiplex PCR, and TCRdb kept only the in-frame ones, dropping some. The table records roughly 250,000 clones, around three quarters of them present only once. The sample consisted of PBMCs, taken after 24 months of ibrutinib treatment. The origin of the receptors is a human donor with chronic lymphocytic leukemia. Both conserved end residues are part of each CDR3. Fields, in order: V gene, CDR3 length, D gene, J gene, clone size, CDR3 protein, CDR3 DNA. D genes are given only for firm matches. A row's size may be missing; if present it is once, few, many or a size class.

V gene: TRBV11-2; CDR3 length: 15; D gene: TRBD1; J gene: TRBJ2-7; clone size: .; CDR3 protein: CASSVETGVRYEQYF; CDR3 DNA: TGTGCCAGCAGCGTCGAGACAGGGGTCCGATACGAGCAGTACTTC
V gene: TRBV27; CDR3 length: 14; D gene: .; J gene: TRBJ1-3; clone size: .; CDR3 protein: CASSLSRAGNTIYF; CDR3 DNA: TGTGCCAGCAGTTTGAGCAGGGCTGGAAACACCATATATTTT
V gene: TRBV7-9; CDR3 length: 13; D gene: .; J gene: TRBJ2-7; clone size: few; CDR3 protein: CASRPPSSYEQYF; CDR3 DNA: TGTGCCAGCAGGCCCCCTAGCTCCTACGAGCAGTACTTC
V gene: TRBV6-5; CDR3 length: 14; D gene: .; J gene: TRBJ1-3; clone size: once; CDR3 protein: CASSPDGRVDTIYF; CDR3 DNA: TGTGCCAGCAGCCCCGACGGCCGGGTGGACACCATATATTTT
V gene: TRBV18; CDR3 length: 15; D gene: TRBD1; J gene: TRBJ2-3; clone size: .; CDR3 protein: CASSAGQGGTDTQYF; CDR3 DNA: TGTGCCAGCTCAGCGGGACAGGGAGGCACAGATACGCAGTATTTT
V gene: TRBV27; CDR3 length: 13; D gene: .; J gene: TRBJ2-3; clone size: .; CDR3 protein: CASSLPSPDTQYF; CDR3 DNA: TGTGCCAGCAGCCTGCCATCGCCAGATACGCAGTATTTT
V gene: TRBV28; CDR3 length: 13; D gene: .; J gene: TRBJ2-7; clone size: .; CDR3 protein: CASRWTADYEQYF; CDR3 DNA: TGTGCCAGCAGGTGGACGGCAGACTACGAGCAGTACTTC
V gene: TRBV6-5; CDR3 length: 15; D gene: TRBD1; J gene: TRBJ1-1; clone size: .; CDR3 protein: CASRETGQGNTEAFF; CDR3 DNA: TGTGCCAGCAGGGAGACGGGACAGGGGAACACTGAAGCTTTCTTT
V gene: TRBV2; CDR3 length: 17; D gene: .; J gene: TRBJ2-3; clone size: .; CDR3 protein: CASSVSGSPLRTDTQYF; CDR3 DNA: TGTGCCAGCAGTGTATCGGGAAGTCCCCTCCGCACAGATACGCAGTATTTT
V gene: TRBV29-1; CDR3 length: 13; D gene: TRBD2; J gene: TRBJ2-3; clone size: .; CDR3 protein: CSVGTSGTDTQYF; CDR3 DNA: TGCAGCGTAGGGACTAGCGGCACAGATACGCAGTATTTT
V gene: TRBV7-2; CDR3 length: 13; D gene: .; J gene: TRBJ2-7; clone size: .; CDR3 protein: CASSLVAAHEQYF; CDR3 DNA: TGTGCCAGCAGCTTAGTCGCGGCGCACGAGCAGTACTTC
V gene: TRBV30; CDR3 length: 14; D gene: .; J gene: TRBJ2-7; clone size: .; CDR3 protein: CAWSASGGAKEQYF; CDR3 DNA: TGTGCCTGGAGTGCTTCCGGAGGGGCTAAGGAGCAGTACTTC
V gene: TRBV7-2; CDR3 length: 13; D gene: .; J gene: TRBJ2-1; clone size: .; CDR3 protein: CASSPTGYNEQFF; CDR3 DNA: TGTGCCAGCAGCCCGACAGGATACAATGAGCAGTTCTTC
V gene: TRBV4-2; CDR3 length: 15; D gene: .; J gene: TRBJ2-1; clone size: few; CDR3 protein: CASSQEFRDRHRQFF; CDR3 DNA: TGTGCCAGCAGCCAAGAATTTCGGGACCGTCATCGGCAGTTCTTC
V gene: TRBV10-2; CDR3 length: 11; D gene: .; J gene: TRBJ2-1; clone size: .; CDR3 protein: CASSGSNEQFF; CDR3 DNA: TGCGCCAGCAGCGGGAGCAATGAGCAGTTCTTC
V gene: TRBV7-2; CDR3 length: 16; D gene: TRBD2; J gene: TRBJ2-3; clone size: .; CDR3 protein: CASSSGRGTNTDTQYF; CDR3 DNA: TGTGCCAGCAGCTCGGGGCGGGGGACGAACACAGATACGCAGTATTTT
V gene: TRBV15; CDR3 length: 15; D gene: .; J gene: TRBJ2-4; clone size: .; CDR3 protein: CATSRGQGWENIQYF; CDR3 DNA: TGTGCCACCAGCAGAGGGCAGGGGTGGGAAAACATTCAGTACTTC
V gene: TRBV11-2; CDR3 length: 14; D gene: .; J gene: TRBJ2-5; clone size: .; CDR3 protein: CASSRGQGEETQYF; CDR3 DNA: TGTGCCAGCAGCCGGGGGCAGGGCGAAGAGACCCAGTACTTC
V gene: TRBV11-2; CDR3 length: 14; D gene: .; J gene: TRBJ2-7; clone size: .; CDR3 protein: CASSLGDGGYEQYF; CDR3 DNA: TGTGCCAGCAGCTTAGGTGACGGGGGATACGAGCAGTACTTC
V gene: TRBV9; CDR3 length: 13; D gene: .; J gene: TRBJ2-1; clone size: few; CDR3 protein: CASSLLLGNEQFF; CDR3 DNA: TGTGCCAGCAGCCTACTCCTAGGTAACGAGCAGTTCTTC
V gene: TRBV27; CDR3 length: 17; D gene: TRBD2; J gene: TRBJ2-3; clone size: .; CDR3 protein: CASSIPGLSGSTDTQYF; CDR3 DNA: TGTGCCAGCAGTATTCCGGGACTAAGCGGTTCCACAGATACGCAGTATTTT
V gene: TRBV4-3; CDR3 length: 14; D gene: .; J gene: TRBJ2-7; clone size: once; CDR3 protein: CASSQGSADYEQYF; CDR3 DNA: TGCGCCAGCAGCCAAGGATCGGCAGACTACGAGCAGTACTTC
V gene: TRBV19; CDR3 length: 14; D gene: .; J gene: TRBJ1-1; clone size: few; CDR3 protein: CASSIEVGVTEAFF; CDR3 DNA: TGTGCCAGTAGTATCGAAGTAGGGGTCACTGAAGCTTTCTTT
V gene: TRBV7-9; CDR3 length: 11; D gene: .; J gene: TRBJ1-1; clone size: .; CDR3 protein: CASSLPGNTFF; CDR3 DNA: TGTGCCAGCAGCTTACCAGGGAACACTTTCTTT
V gene: TRBV30; CDR3 length: 13; D gene: .; J gene: TRBJ2-7; clone size: .; CDR3 protein: CAWSADFRGEQYF; CDR3 DNA: TGTGCCTGGAGCGCAGACTTCAGGGGCGAGCAGTACTTC
V gene: TRBV9; CDR3 length: 17; D gene: TRBD1; J gene: TRBJ2-2; clone size: .; CDR3 protein: CASSGGTASYYTGELFF; CDR3 DNA: TGTGCCAGCAGCGGGGGGACAGCCAGCTATTACACCGGGGAGCTGTTTTTT
V gene: TRBV4-2; CDR3 length: 14; D gene: .; J gene: TRBJ2-2; clone size: .; CDR3 protein: CASAGGPHTGELFF; CDR3 DNA: TGTGCCAGCGCCGGGGGACCTCACACCGGGGAGCTGTTTTTT
V gene: TRBV19; CDR3 length: 16; D gene: .; J gene: TRBJ2-3; clone size: .; CDR3 protein: CASSGLQGLGSDTQYF; CDR3 DNA: TGTGCCAGTAGTGGCTTACAGGGCTTGGGATCGGATACGCAGTATTTT
V gene: TRBV2; CDR3 length: 12; D gene: .; J gene: TRBJ2-3; clone size: .; CDR3 protein: CASSPTTDTQYF; CDR3 DNA: TGTGCCAGCAGTCCCACTACAGATACGCAGTATTTT
V gene: TRBV21-1; CDR3 length: 13; D gene: .; J gene: TRBJ2-7; clone size: .; CDR3 protein: CASSEGGPYEQYF; CDR3 DNA: TGTGCCAGCAGCGAAGGGGGTCCCTACGAGCAGTACTTC
V gene: TRBV6-1; CDR3 length: 15; D gene: .; J gene: TRBJ1-5; clone size: .; CDR3 protein: CASTAGTYSNQPQHF; CDR3 DNA: TGTGCCAGCACCGCGGGGACGTATAGCAATCAGCCCCAGCATTTT
V gene: TRBV30; CDR3 length: 13; D gene: .; J gene: TRBJ1-1; clone size: few; CDR3 protein: CAWSVLGNTEAFF; CDR3 DNA: TGTGCCTGGAGTGTACTAGGGAACACTGAAGCTTTCTTT
V gene: TRBV15; CDR3 length: 12; D gene: TRBD2; J gene: TRBJ2-7; clone size: .; CDR3 protein: CATRGGTYEQYF; CDR3 DNA: TGTGCCACGCGCGGGGGGACGTACGAGCAGTACTTC
V gene: TRBV28; CDR3 length: 14; D gene: .; J gene: TRBJ2-5; clone size: .; CDR3 protein: CATGGGVVRETQYF; CDR3 DNA: TGTGCCACCGGGGGAGGAGTGGTTAGGGAGACCCAGTACTTC
V gene: TRBV5-1; CDR3 length: 15; D gene: .; J gene: TRBJ2-3; clone size: .; CDR3 protein: CASSLEGSPTDTQYF; CDR3 DNA: TGCGCCAGCAGCTTGGAAGGTTCACCCACAGATACGCAGTATTTT
V gene: TRBV2; CDR3 length: 12; D gene: .; J gene: TRBJ1-2; clone size: .; CDR3 protein: CASRGDTGGYTF; CDR3 DNA: TGTGCCAGCAGGGGGGACACCGGTGGCTACACCTTC
V gene: TRBV19; CDR3 length: 14; D gene: .; J gene: TRBJ1-4; clone size: .; CDR3 protein: CASVGRGANEKLFF; CDR3 DNA: TGTGCCAGCGTGGGAAGGGGTGCTAATGAAAAACTGTTTTTT
V gene: TRBV5-6; CDR3 length: 14; D gene: TRBD2; J gene: TRBJ2-7; clone size: .; CDR3 protein: CASRDSGVAYEQYF; CDR3 DNA: TGTGCCAGCAGGGATAGCGGGGTCGCGTACGAGCAGTACTTC
V gene: TRBV28; CDR3 length: 13; D gene: .; J gene: TRBJ1-1; clone size: .; CDR3 protein: CATWEPRNTEAFF; CDR3 DNA: TGTGCCACCTGGGAGCCCCGGAACACTGAAGCTTTCTTT
V gene: TRBV7-2; CDR3 length: 16; D gene: TRBD1; J gene: TRBJ1-2; clone size: .; CDR3 protein: CASSRPPGQGARGYTF; CDR3 DNA: TGTGCCAGCAGCCGACCACCGGGACAGGGGGCGCGGGGCTACACCTTC
V gene: TRBV2; CDR3 length: 14; D gene: .; J gene: TRBJ1-3; clone size: .; CDR3 protein: CASRRTLSGNTIYF; CDR3 DNA: TGTGCCAGCAGGAGGACACTCTCTGGAAACACCATATATTTT
V gene: TRBV27; CDR3 length: 15; D gene: .; J gene: TRBJ1-4; clone size: .; CDR3 protein: CASSAVRLSSEKLFF; CDR3 DNA: TGTGCCAGCAGCGCTGTACGGCTATCGTCAGAAAAACTGTTTTTT